Listed below are T cell receptor beta chains from one sample, sequenced in a study of blood T cell repertoires in COVID-19. TCRdb's table, derived via immunoSEQ multiplex PCR, lists solely in-frame clones and lacks some. The sample has roughly 250,000 clones, about 91% seen once; the top ten hold about 1.2%. Sequences were obtained from PBMCs or T cells enriched from blood (not recorded which). These receptors came from a woman between 40 and 55 years old with acute COVID-19. Both conserved end residues are part of each CDR3. The order of the fields is D gene, V gene, J gene, CDR3 protein, CDR3 DNA. A D gene is named only where the DNA matches it firmly.

NA,TRBV9,TRBJ1-1,CASSVGEGTIGEAFF,TGTGCCAGCAGCGTTGGGGAAGGGACAATCGGTGAAGCTTTCTTT
NA,TRBV24-1,TRBJ2-2,CATSDLRRDTGELFF,TGTGCCACCAGTGATTTGCGGCGGGACACCGGGGAGCTGTTTTTT
TRBD1,TRBV4-2,TRBJ2-1,CASSPGTGSYNEQFF,TGTGCCAGCAGCCCCGGGACAGGGTCCTACAATGAGCAGTTCTTC
TRBD1,TRBV5-4,TRBJ2-1,CASSSTGWDEQFF,TGTGCCAGCAGCTCGACAGGGTGGGATGAGCAGTTCTTC
TRBD1,TRBV10-3,TRBJ1-2,CAISAGTGLDYGYTF,TGTGCCATCAGTGCCGGGACAGGATTGGACTATGGCTACACCTTC
NA,TRBV28,TRBJ1-2,CASSLIAQQGEGYTF,TGTGCCAGCAGTCTCATCGCTCAACAGGGAGAGGGCTACACCTTC
NA,TRBV7-9,TRBJ2-5,CASSFLNQETQYF,TGTGCCAGCAGCTTTTTAAATCAAGAGACCCAGTACTTC
TRBD2,TRBV5-1,TRBJ2-1,CASSLGAGGPRYNEQFF,TGCGCCAGCAGCTTGGGAGCGGGAGGGCCTAGGTACAATGAGCAGTTCTTC
NA,TRBV5-4,TRBJ1-4,CASSTDRINEKLFF,TGTGCCAGCAGCACTGACAGGATAAATGAAAAACTGTTTTTT
NA,TRBV3-1/TRBV3-2,TRBJ2-7,CASSQAPGVAYEQYF,TGTGCCAGCAGCCAAGCCCCAGGGGTGGCCTACGAGCAGTACTTC
NA,TRBV6-5,TRBJ1-5,CASSHGREPQPQHF,TGTGCCAGCAGCCATGGCAGGGAACCTCAGCCCCAGCATTTT
TRBD2,TRBV9,TRBJ2-1,CASSTQGAGVSRSYNEQFF,TGTGCCAGCAGCACCCAGGGAGCGGGAGTTAGTAGGTCCTACAATGAGCAGTTCTTC
TRBD1,TRBV19,TRBJ2-6,CASSVVGTGGQAGANVLTF,TGTGCCAGTAGTGTCGTCGGGACAGGGGGACAAGCTGGGGCCAACGTCCTGACTTTC
NA,TRBV27,TRBJ2-7,CASSLVGALERREQYF,TGTGCCAGCAGTTTGGTTGGGGCACTCGAACGACGCGAGCAGTACTTC
NA,TRBV3-1/TRBV3-2,TRBJ1-5,CASSQGRGNSNQPQHF,TGTGCCAGCAGCCAAGGCCGGGGTAACAGCAATCAGCCCCAGCATTTT
TRBD1,TRBV6-1,TRBJ1-4,CASSVDWDRANEKLFF,TGTGCCAGCAGTGTTGATTGGGACAGGGCGAATGAAAAACTGTTTTTT
NA,TRBV3-1/TRBV3-2,TRBJ2-7,CASSQDLRGYEQYF,TGTGCCAGCAGCCAAGATCTTCGGGGCTACGAGCAGTACTTC
NA,TRBV5-4,TRBJ1-1,CASTLWGEAEAFF,TGTGCCAGCACCCTTTGGGGCGAAGCTGAAGCTTTCTTT
NA,TRBV18,TRBJ1-1,CASSPGQGRMNTEAFF,TGTGCCAGCTCCCCGGGACAAGGGAGAATGAACACTGAAGCTTTCTTT
TRBD2,TRBV3-1/TRBV3-2,TRBJ2-3,CASSPGLAGGTTDTQYF,TGTGCCAGCAGCCCTGGACTAGCGGGAGGTACTACAGATACGCAGTATTTT